A selection of T cell receptor beta chains follows, all from one sample in a study of cytomegalovirus exposure and HLA in healthy donors. Measured with immunoSEQ multiplex PCR; TCRdb has only the in-frame clones, and not every one. The table includes tens of thousands of clones, about 84% detected once. What was sequenced was PBMCs. The receptor source for this set is a man aged 18 to 30 in good health and CMV-seropositive. The CDR3 runs from the conserved cysteine through the conserved F or W. The D gene is left open where the match is weak. Clone size is given for some rows only: seen once, a few or many times, or a class if the clone is expanded.

J,D,V,size,DNA,CDR3
TRBJ1-2,TRBD1,TRBV28,.,TGTGCCAGCAGGACAGGGGGCGAGGATGGCTACACCTTC,CASRTGGEDGYTF
TRBJ2-1,.,TRBV2,.,TGTGCCAGCAGTGAAGAAGGGGGAGGGGGCTACAATGAGCAGTTCTTC,CASSEEGGGGYNEQFF
TRBJ2-7,.,TRBV25-1,.,TGTGCCAGCAGTGAATTAGCCCCGAGCCACGAGCAGTACTTC,CASSELAPSHEQYF
TRBJ1-3,.,TRBV6-1,.,TGTGCCAGCAGACCGGGACAAGACCCTGGAAACACCATATATTTT,CASRPGQDPGNTIYF
TRBJ1-4,.,TRBV7-2,once,TGTGCCAGCAGCTTAGACGGGACGGGGGGTGAAAAACTGTTTTTT,CASSLDGTGGEKLFF
TRBJ1-1,TRBD1,TRBV30,.,TGTGCCTGGAGAGGGGGCTCCTACAGGGGGAACACTGAAGCTTTCTTT,CAWRGGSYRGNTEAFF
TRBJ2-1,.,TRBV5-4,.,TGTGCCAGCAGCGAGGGACTGCCCTCGGAGCAGTTCTTC,CASSEGLPSEQFF
TRBJ1-6,.,TRBV9,.,TGTGCCAGCAGCTTACAGGACGGGAATTCACCCCTCCACTTT,CASSLQDGNSPLHF
TRBJ1-2,TRBD1,TRBV29-1,once,TGCAGCGGCGGACAGGGGGACTATGGCTACACCTTC,CSGGQGDYGYTF
TRBJ1-5,.,TRBV6-1,few,TGTGCCAGCAGTGACGAGATAGGGGGTCATCAGCCCCAGCATTTT,CASSDEIGGHQPQHF
TRBJ2-1,.,TRBV10-2,.,TGCGCCAGCAGTGAGTCAGGAGGGCCGGATGAGCAGTTCTTC,CASSESGGPDEQFF
TRBJ1-1,TRBD1,TRBV29-1,.,TGCAGCGTTGTGGACAGGGGGACCACTGAAGCTTTCTTT,CSVVDRGTTEAFF
TRBJ2-1,.,TRBV4-2,.,TGTGCCAGCAGCCAAGATCAGGCAGGGGCGGTTGAGCAGTTCTTC,CASSQDQAGAVEQFF
TRBJ1-5,TRBD1,TRBV2,once,TGTGCCAGCAGGTACAGGGGGCGCATTCAGCCCCAGCATTTT,CASRYRGRIQPQHF
TRBJ1-1,.,TRBV7-3,.,TGTGCCAGCAGCTCGACATTAAACACTGAAGCTTTCTTT,CASSSTLNTEAFF
TRBJ2-3,TRBD1,TRBV5-1,.,TGCGCCAGCAGCACGTCAGGGGGCATTACAGATACGCAGTATTTT,CASSTSGGITDTQYF
TRBJ2-7,.,TRBV4-2,.,TGTGCCAGCAGCCTTGAGGTAGCGAGCTCCTACGAGCAGTACTTC,CASSLEVASSYEQYF
TRBJ1-1,.,TRBV28,few,TGTGCCAGCAGGGAGACAGTGAACACTGAAGCTTTCTTT,CASRETVNTEAFF
TRBJ2-3,TRBD2,TRBV5-6,.,TGTGCCACCCGACTAGCGGGGGGCACAGATACGCAGTATTTT,CATRLAGGTDTQYF
TRBJ2-3,.,TRBV30,.,TGTGCCTGGGGCCCCAGCACAGATACGCAGTATTTT,CAWGPSTDTQYF
TRBJ2-5,TRBD1,TRBV5-1,.,TGCGCCAGCAGCCTGGGACAGCCTCAAGAGACCCAGTACTTC,CASSLGQPQETQYF
TRBJ1-4,.,TRBV4-2,once,TGTGCCAGCAGCCAAGAGCAGGGAACTAATGAAAAACTGTTTTTT,CASSQEQGTNEKLFF